Presented here are 32 T cell receptor beta chains from one specimen sequenced in a study of blood T cell repertoires in COVID-19. Sequencing used immunoSEQ multiplex PCR; TCRdb keeps in-frame clones, though not all of them. The repertoire includes some 300,000 clones, just under 90% of them detected once, and roughly 10% sits in the top ten. Sequences were obtained from PBMCs or T cells enriched from blood (not recorded which). The receptors originated from a woman in her 30s who had recovered from COVID-19.

This clone was recorded once. The rearrangement uses TRBV25-1 and TRBJ2-7; a weak D match, TRBD2 (6 bases). Germline CDR1 MGHDK, CDR2 SYGVNS. V shed 6 bases and J shed 3 bases, with 12 bases lying between them. This CDR3 is built from 13 residues. CDR3 sequence reads: CASRGLAYYEQYF. Written as DNA, the CDR3 is TGTGCCAGCAGGGGACTGGCGTACTACGAGCAGTACTTC.

The rearrangement uses TRBV7-8 and TRBJ2-7; D is possibly TRBD2 (5 bases). Germline assignment: CDR1 SGHVS and CDR2 FQNEAQ. With 5 bases removed from V and 2 bases from J, the gap between germline ends came to 16 bases. The CDR3 totals 15 residues. The CDR3, as DNA: TGTGCCAGCAGCCTAATGGGAGTTTTAGCCTACGAGCAGTACTTC. Translating gives CASSLMGVLAYEQYF.

The rearrangement joins TRBV6-6 to TRBJ1-5, with 7 bases that match TRBD1. This CDR3 contains 19 residues. Germline values: CDR1 MNHNY, CDR2 SVGAGI (reference sequence). Trimming removed 5 bases from V and 4 bases from J; junction bases left unmatched: 20. The CDR3, as DNA: TGTGCCAGCAGTCCCCACCAAATGTTCAGGGGGTTAGGGAATCAGCCCCAGCATTTT. This sequence encodes CASSPHQMFRGLGNQPQHF.

For the CDR3, the DNA is TGCAGCGCACAGACAGGGCTACTCTACGAGCAGTACTTC. Its protein product is CSAQTGLLYEQYF. The rearrangement joins TRBV29-1 to TRBJ2-7; 7 nucleotides line up with TRBD1. V was pared by 7 bases and J by 3 bases, with 9 bases of the junction left unmatched. This CDR3 spans 13 amino acids. The V gene's germline CDR1 is SQVTM and CDR2 ANQGSEA.

This chain connects TRBV10-3 to TRBJ2-3; TRBD2 matches 10 bases. This CDR3 region has 16 residues. V trimming: 8 bases; J trimming: 2 bases; junction bases outside the gene matches: 10. The germline V gene encodes CDR1 ENHRY and CDR2 SYGVKD. CDR3: CAISSSGRGLTDTQYF. CDR3 DNA sequence: TGTGCCATCTCGTCTAGCGGGAGAGGTCTCACAGATACGCAGTATTTT.

For the CDR3, the DNA is TGTGCCAGCTCCCACAGGCCGGCAAGCGGGAGTCTACTTTACGAGCAGTACTTC. It is translated as CASSHRPASGSLLYEQYF. V usage is TRBV18 and J usage is TRBJ2-7, with 8 bases identical to TRBD2. The V gene's germline CDR1 is KGHSH and CDR2 LQKENI. V lost 6 bases, J lost 4 bases, and 20 bases stayed unmatched. The CDR3 spans 18 residues. The variable domain in full, completed from reference TRBV18 and TRBJ2-7, reads NAGVMQNPRHLVRRRGQEARLRCSPMKGHSHVYWYRQLPEEGLKFMVYLQKENIIDESGMPKERFSAEFPKEGPSILRIQQVVRGDSAAYFCASSHRPASGSLLYEQYFGPGTRLTVT.

The chain combines TRBV7-2 with TRBJ1-2; 8 bases map to TRBD1. Unmatched junction bases numbered 3, after V lost 1 base and J lost 5 bases. CDR1 SGHTA and CDR2 FQGNSA come from the germline V gene. This CDR3 is built from 14 residues. The CDR3 DNA is TGTGCCAGCAGCTTAGTAGACAGGGGATATGGCTACACCTTC. Protein: CASSLVDRGYGYTF.

The chain carries TRBV4-1 and TRBJ2-1; TRBD2 is a possible D gene (5 bases). This CDR3 is 14 amino acids long. V shed 7 bases and J shed 1 base, with 11 bases lying between them. CDR1 is MGHRA, CDR2 YSYEKL, per germline. Here the CDR3 DNA reads TGCGCCAGCAAATCTACTAGATCCTACAATGAGCAGTTCTTC. This encodes CASKSTRSYNEQFF.

The chain combines TRBV28 with TRBJ1-4; 9 bases are shared with TRBD1. With V trimmed by 6 bases and J by 8 bases, 10 bases remained unmatched. The CDR3 has 15 amino acids. Germline CDR1 MDHEN, CDR2 SYDVKM. The CDR3 DNA reads TGTGCCAGCAGAGGGATACAGGGGGCAGGGGAAAAACTGTTTTTT. Translating gives CASRGIQGAGEKLFF.

J is TRBJ2-1 and V is TRBV27, with 10 nucleotides matching TRBD2. Germline V gene sequence: CDR1 MNHEY, CDR2 SMNVEV (reference sequence). The CDR3 covers 13 residues. Trimming cost V 4 bases and J 9 bases; bases outside gene matches: 3. CDR3 DNA sequence: TGTGCCAGCAGTTCGACTAGCGGGTTTGAGCAGTTCTTC. This sequence encodes CASSSTSGFEQFF.

The chain employs TRBV30 and TRBJ2-1, with TRBD2 identical over 12 bases. The germline gives CDR1 GTSNPN, CDR2 SVGIG (reference sequence). With V trimmed by 3 bases and J by 16 bases, 7 bases remained unmatched. This CDR3 is 12 amino acids long. As DNA, the CDR3 is TGTGCCTGGAGGAGACTAGCGGGAGAGGAATTCTTC. It specifies CAWRRLAGEEFF.

The gene calls are TRBV12-5 and TRBJ2-7, with D possibly TRBD1 on 5 matching bases. Trimming removed 4 bases from V and 7 bases from J, with 14 bases in between. Germline V gene sequence: CDR1 LGHNT, CDR2 FRNRAP. This CDR3 has 13 residues. DNA for the CDR3: TGTGCTAGTGGTTCCAGGGAAGTGTGGGAGCAGTACTTC. This translates into CASGSREVWEQYF.

This clone was seen a few times. The CDR3 is CASSSSYGGIEKLFF. Written as DNA, the CDR3 is TGTGCCAGCAGTTCAAGTTATGGCGGGATTGAAAAACTGTTTTTT. This chain connects TRBV27 to TRBJ1-4; no clear D. The germline V gene has CDR1 MNHEY and CDR2 SMNVEV (reference sequence). Trimming stripped 4 bases from V and 7 bases from J, with 16 bases between. The CDR3 contains 15 residues.

The sample holds one count of this clone. This sequence joins TRBV30 and TRBJ1-6; weak D call: TRBD1 (5 bases). The CDR3 extends over 16 amino acids. The germline V gene encodes CDR1 GTSNPN and CDR2 SVGIG (reference sequence). V was shortened by 0 bases and J by 6 bases, with 15 bases between the two germline ends. CDR3 protein: CAWSVIFDRSNSPLHF. CDR3 DNA: TGTGCCTGGAGTGTTATCTTCGACAGATCTAATTCACCCCTCCACTTT. Using reference TRBV30 and TRBJ1-6 for the parts outside the CDR3, the full variable domain is SQTIHQWPATLVQPVGSPLSLECTVEGTSNPNLYWYRQAAGRGLQLLFYSVGIGQISSEVPQNLSASRPQDRQFILSSKKLLLSDSGFYLCAWSVIFDRSNSPLHFGNGTRLTVT.

J is TRBJ1-5 and V is TRBV7-2; D not certain. The CDR3 sequence is 13 residues long. CDR1 is SGHTA, CDR2 FQGNSA, per germline. V lost 5 bases to trimming and J lost 5 bases, with 10 bases between them. CDR3 bases: TGTGCCAGCAGCCCTAACAGAGATCAGCCCCAGCATTTT. This encodes CASSPNRDQPQHF.

The CDR3 region has the DNA TGTGCCAGCAGCTTGGAACCGGGACTAAATATGGCGAACACCGGGGAGCTGTTTTTT. Its translation is CASSLEPGLNMANTGELFF. The genes are TRBV5-4 and TRBJ2-2; TRBD2 aligns across 7 bases. The CDR3 runs 19 residues. J gave up 0 bases and V 0 bases, and 11 bases lay outside the gene matches. The germline V gene encodes CDR1 SGHNT and CDR2 YYREEE (reference sequence).

The chain uses TRBV27 and TRBJ2-7; no definite D call. The CDR3 spans 14 residues. Trimming cost V 0 bases and J 4 bases, with 10 bases left between them. Looked up from germline, CDR1 is MNHEY and CDR2 is SMNVEV (reference sequence). CDR3 amino acids: CASSLSSPRYEQYF. The CDR3 DNA reads TGTGCCAGCAGTTTATCAAGCCCTCGGTACGAGCAGTACTTC.

This chain uses TRBV6-5 with TRBJ1-3; no clear D gene. This CDR3 is 16 amino acids long. The V and J ends lost 0 bases and 6 bases respectively, with 15 bases between them. Germline CDR1 reads MNHEY; CDR2 reads SVGAGI. The CDR3 nucleotides are TGTGCCAGCAGTTACTCCCGGACTAAGGCGGAAAACACCATATATTTT. Encoded protein: CASSYSRTKAENTIYF.

The rearrangement links TRBV28 to TRBJ2-2, with 7 bases matching TRBD2. V shed 8 bases, J shed 7 bases, and the junction held 10 bases outside the gene matches. Germline CDR1 MDHEN, CDR2 SYDVKM. The CDR3 loop spans 14 amino acids. CDR3 sequence (DNA): TGTGCCAGCGGGGAGGGCTTTAGTGACGGGGAGCTGTTTTTT. This gives the protein CASGEGFSDGELFF. Full variable domain (missing parts from reference TRBV28 and TRBJ2-2): DVKVTQSSRYLVKRTGEKVFLECVQDMDHENMFWYRQDPGLGLRLIYFSYDVKMKEKGDIPEGYSVSREKKERFSLILESASTNQTSMYLCASGEGFSDGELFFGEGSRLTVL.

This chain joins TRBV19 and TRBJ2-1, with D maybe TRBD2 (6 bases). The V and J ends lost 7 bases and 8 bases respectively, with 24 bases between them. The CDR3 length is 16 residues. The germline V gene has CDR1 LNHDA and CDR2 SQIVND (reference sequence). CDR3 sequence: CASTPGLAGPLDEQFF. DNA for the CDR3: TGTGCCAGTACCCCAGGGCTGGCGGGACCCCTAGATGAGCAGTTCTTC.

The chain is built from TRBV9 and TRBJ2-3, with 14 bases identical to TRBD2. The junction had 8 bases not matched to a gene; V was cut back by 0 bases and J by 5 bases. The CDR3 covers 18 residues. Germline V gene sequence: CDR1 SGDLS, CDR2 YYNGEE. The CDR3 region is CASSVGGTSGSIGDTQYF. The CDR3 nucleotides read TGTGCCAGCAGCGTAGGCGGGACTAGCGGGAGTATAGGAGATACGCAGTATTTT.

The chain couples TRBV24-1 to TRBJ2-2, with 8 bases matching TRBD2. The CDR3 covers 18 residues. J lost 3 bases, V lost 1 base, and 9 bases had no gene match. Germline V gene lookup returns CDR1 KGHDR and CDR2 SFDVKD. The CDR3 DNA is TGTGCCACCAGTGATTTCCAGAGCGGGAGCCTGGACACCGGGGAGCTGTTTTTT. It specifies CATSDFQSGSLDTGELFF.

V usage is TRBV27 and J usage is TRBJ2-1, with 9 bases fitting TRBD1. This CDR3 comprises 16 residues. The germline CDR1 and CDR2 sequences are MNHEY and SMNVEV (reference sequence). The V and J ends lost 5 bases and 4 bases, in that order; junction bases with no gene match: 9. The DNA for the CDR3 is TGTGCCAGCAGTCCCACAGGGGGCCCCAAATACAATGAGCAGTTCTTC. Translating it yields CASSPTGGPKYNEQFF.

The rearrangement links TRBV7-9 to TRBJ2-7; D ambiguous. CDR1 and CDR2 (germline): SEHNR, FQNEAQ (reference sequence). V lost 5 bases and J lost 4, with 21 bases in between. This CDR3 is built from 16 residues. The CDR3 DNA reads TGTGCCAGCAGCCCTGGGCTTTGGCTAAAAAATTACGAGCAGTACTTC. Residues: CASSPGLWLKNYEQYF.

The chain is built from TRBV5-4 and TRBJ2-7; 7 bases agree with TRBD1. CDR1 and CDR2 (germline): SGHNT, YYREEE (reference sequence). Germline trimming cut 4 bases from V and 6 bases from J; bases unmatched to any gene: 10. The CDR3 covers 14 residues. CDR3 region: CASSVTGHLAEQYF. CDR3 DNA sequence: TGTGCCAGCAGCGTGACAGGGCACTTGGCCGAGCAGTACTTC.

The rearrangement joins TRBV6-5 to TRBJ2-5, with TRBD1 identical over 8 bases. This CDR3 is built from 15 residues. Germline V gene sequence: CDR1 MNHEY, CDR2 SVGAGI. Germline trimming cut 6 bases from V and 1 base from J; bases unmatched to any gene: 7. The CDR3 reads CASRRTGTGQETQYF. The CDR3 DNA follows: TGTGCCAGCAGGAGAACCGGGACAGGCCAAGAGACCCAGTACTTC.

The chain links TRBV11-3 to TRBJ2-3; D is undetermined. Germline lookup yields CDR1 SGHNT and CDR2 YENEEA. The length of the CDR3 is 12 residues. The ends were cut back, 5 bases at V and 3 bases at J, with 6 bases in the middle. The CDR3, as DNA: TGTGCCAGCAGCCTATCGACAGATACGCAGTATTTT. This encodes CASSLSTDTQYF.

The chain is built from TRBV28 and TRBJ2-7, with D uncertain. Germline CDR1 is MDHEN and CDR2 is SYDVKM. V was shortened by 5 bases and J by 1 base, with 18 bases between the two germline ends. The CDR3 length is 16 residues. CDR3 coding DNA: TGTGCCAGCAGTGGGCCCTCAGTCAGTGTGTCCTACGAGCAGTACTTC. Its protein product is CASSGPSVSVSYEQYF.

CDR3 residues: CASSFAEAFF. In DNA form, the CDR3 reads TGTGCCAGCAGTTTCGCTGAAGCTTTCTTT. This chain uses TRBV12-3 or TRBV12-4 with TRBJ1-1; D is undetermined. Trimming left V 3 bases short and J 6 bases short, with 2 bases between. The CDR3 contains 10 residues.

V usage is TRBV24-1 and J usage is TRBJ1-1; TRBD1 is a possible D gene (5 bases). This CDR3 has 15 amino acids. Per germline, CDR1 KGHDR and CDR2 SFDVKD. Trimming stripped 7 bases from V and 3 bases from J, with 17 bases between. The CDR3 here is CATSDGGNGDTEAFF. CDR3 DNA sequence: TGTGCCACCAGCGACGGGGGGAACGGGGACACTGAAGCTTTCTTT.

The chain links TRBV10-3 to TRBJ2-7, with TRBD1 matching over 7 bases. Unmatched junction bases numbered 5, after V lost 4 bases and J lost 2 bases. Germline V gives CDR1 ENHRY, CDR2 SYGVKD. This CDR3 region has 14 residues. The CDR3 loop is CAISGYRGPYEQYF. The CDR3 region has the DNA TGTGCCATCAGTGGATACAGGGGACCCTACGAGCAGTACTTC.

This clone occurred once. DNA for the CDR3: TGTGCCAGCAGCTACCGAGCCAGGGATCTCTACAATGAGCAGTTCTTC. Encoded protein: CASSYRARDLYNEQFF. The chain couples TRBV7-3 to TRBJ2-1, with D possibly TRBD1 on 5 matching bases. Germline V gene data show CDR1 as SGHTA and CDR2 as FQGTGA. The V end lost 4 bases, the J end lost 3 bases, and 16 bases lay between the germline ends. The CDR3 loop spans 16 amino acids.